The 13 T cell receptor beta chains below all came from one sample that was sequenced in a study of control samples from healthy donors and cancer patients. Here immunoSEQ multiplex PCR was the method, and the copy in TCRdb shows in-frame clones only, minus some. The sample has 150,000 to 200,000 clones, around 90% seen once. Sequencing input: blood. These receptors all stem from a man aged 25 to 40 in good health.

The rearrangement links TRBV27 to TRBJ2-5, with TRBD2 matching 14 bases. CDR1 and CDR2 from the germline V gene are MNHEY and SMNVEV (reference sequence). The V and J ends lost 5 bases and 4 bases, in that order; junction bases with no gene match: 9. CDR3 length: 17 residues. CDR3 amino acids: CASSLRLAGGPSETQYF. As DNA, the CDR3 is TGTGCCAGCAGTCTACGACTAGCGGGGGGGCCATCAGAGACCCAGTACTTC.

The chain couples TRBV2 to TRBJ1-4; D remains ambiguous. Trimming removed 8 bases at V and 0 bases at J, with 10 bases between. Germline lookup yields CDR1 SNHLY and CDR2 FYNNEI. There are 14 residues in the CDR3. CDR3 DNA: TGTGCCAGCTCCAGGACGCCAACTAATGAAAAACTGTTTTTT. This sequence encodes CASSRTPTNEKLFF.

J is TRBJ1-1 and V is TRBV5-1; 8 nucleotides agree with TRBD1. Germline CDR1 and CDR2: SGHRS and YFSETQ. CDR3 size: 15 residues. With V trimmed by 4 bases and J by 1 base, 6 bases remained unmatched. CDR3 bases: TGCGCCAGCAGCATGAGGACAGGGACGAACACTGAAGCTTTCTTT. Translating gives CASSMRTGTNTEAFF. Full variable domain (missing parts from reference TRBV5-1 and TRBJ1-1): KAGVTQTPRYLIKTRGQQVTLSCSPISGHRSVSWYQQTPGQGLQFLFEYFSETQRNKGNFPGRFSGRQFSNSRSEMNVSTLELGDSALYLCASSMRTGTNTEAFFGQGTRLTVV.

The chain couples TRBV2 to TRBJ2-7, with 9 positions matching TRBD1. Germline CDR1 is SNHLY and CDR2 is FYNNEI. The CDR3 consists of 15 residues. Unmatched junction bases numbered 12, after V lost 7 bases and J lost 5 bases. In nucleotides, the CDR3 is TGTGCCAGCATCTTACCGGGACAGGGATCCAACGAGCAGTACTTC. Protein product: CASILPGQGSNEQYF.

The chain has TRBV18 and TRBJ1-1; D remains unclear. This CDR3 has 12 residues. With 6 bases removed from V and 4 bases from J, the gap between germline ends came to 9 bases. Per germline, CDR1 KGHSH and CDR2 LQKENI. In nucleotides, the CDR3 is TGTGCCAGCTCCATGAATCCCACTGAAGCTTTCTTT. Translation gives CASSMNPTEAFF.

CDR3 nucleotide sequence: TGTGCCAGCAGAACGACTAGCGGGGGGCGTGAGACCCAGTACTTC. Amino acid sequence: CASRTTSGGRETQYF. The chain uses TRBV2 and TRBJ2-5; 13 nucleotides align to TRBD2. Germline lookup yields CDR1 SNHLY and CDR2 FYNNEI. The CDR3 consists of 15 residues. V shed 6 bases, J shed 5 bases, and the junction held 6 bases outside the gene matches.

V and J are TRBV11-3 and TRBJ1-1; D possibly corresponds to TRBD1 (5 bases). V lost 1 base and J 4 bases, leaving 7 bases between the germline ends. This CDR3 is built from 13 residues. Germline V CDR1 and CDR2: SGHNT, YENEEA. CDR3 nucleotides: TGTGCCAGCAGCTTAGGTGGGGCCACTGAAGCTTTCTTT. The encoded protein is CASSLGGATEAFF.

The rearrangement joins TRBV9 to TRBJ2-7; TRBD2 agrees at 11 bases. The J segment lost 3 bases and the V segment lost 0 bases, leaving 8 bases of the junction unmatched. The CDR3 runs 17 residues. CDR1 and CDR2 (germline): SGDLS, YYNGEE. DNA of the CDR3: TGTGCCAGCAGCGTAGGGGATAGCGGGAGGGCCAACTACGAGCAGTACTTC. Translated, it gives CASSVGDSGRANYEQYF. The entire variable domain, with the rest obtained from reference TRBV9 and TRBJ2-7, is as follows: DSGVTQTPKHLITATGQRVTLRCSPRSGDLSVYWYQQSLDQGLQFLIQYYNGEERAKGNILERFSAQQFPDLHSELNLSSLELGDSALYFCASSVGDSGRANYEQYFGPGTRLTVT.

The chain has TRBV24-1 and TRBJ2-3, with 8 nucleotides matching TRBD2. Germline CDR1 KGHDR, CDR2 SFDVKD. This CDR3 has 17 amino acids. The V gene end was trimmed by 0 bases and the J gene end by 8 bases; junction bases not matched to a gene: 12. CDR3 amino acids: CATSDLRRSGSPGTQYF. CDR3 nucleotide sequence: TGTGCCACCAGTGATTTGCGGAGGAGCGGGAGCCCCGGTACGCAGTATTTT.

This clone was seen a few times. The CDR3 nucleotides read TGTGCCAGTAGTCGGACTAGCTGGGGCTACGAGCAGTACTTC. Protein sequence: CASSRTSWGYEQYF. The chain uses TRBV19 and TRBJ2-7; 8 positions agree with TRBD2. CDR3 length: 14 amino acids. The V and J ends lost 5 bases and 3 bases, in that order; junction bases with no gene match: 6. The germline CDR1 and CDR2 sequences are LNHDA and SQIVND (reference sequence).

This chain joins TRBV27 and TRBJ2-3; D ambiguous. The CDR3 totals 14 residues. Looked up from germline, CDR1 is MNHEY and CDR2 is SMNVEV (reference sequence). The ends were cut back, 0 bases at V and 0 bases at J, with 4 bases in the middle. DNA of the CDR3: TGTGCCAGCAGTTTATCGTACAGCACAGATACGCAGTATTTT. Encoded protein: CASSLSYSTDTQYF.

The rearrangement uses TRBV6-2 or TRBV6-3 and TRBJ2-3; D gene uncertain. V was trimmed by 2 bases and J by 1 base, leaving 16 bases between them. The CDR3 is made up of 17 amino acids. CDR1 is MNHEY, CDR2 SVGEGT, per germline. CDR3 loop: CASSYPVSPSRTDTQYF. The CDR3, as DNA: TGTGCCAGCAGTTACCCGGTATCTCCGAGCCGCACAGATACGCAGTATTTT.

This chain links TRBV27 with TRBJ2-7, with a weak D call TRBD1 (6 bases). In germline, CDR1 is MNHEY, CDR2 SMNVEV (reference sequence). This CDR3 contains 13 residues. V shed 4 bases and J shed 6 bases, with 13 bases lying between them. CDR3 loop: CASSSTGMGEQYF. The CDR3 nucleotides read TGTGCCAGCAGTTCCACAGGGATGGGCGAGCAGTACTTC.